This T cell receptor (beta chain) was recovered during a study of molecular identifiers for immune sequencing clone quantification. At the level of the study: Naive CD8 cell RNA, from 20,000 or 100,000 cells, was split five ways in replicates, with four sequenced.

This CDR3 has 14 residues. The V end lost 4 bases, the J end lost 5 bases, and 13 bases lay between the germline ends. CDR1 and CDR2 (germline): SNHLY, FYNNEI. MiXCR, run by TCRdb on the PCR reads, gives a single entry per CDR3 protein. The table records fewer than 45,000 distinct CDR3 sequences, 18% of them present only once. Overall study findings and caveats: It was shown that clones above 20 RNA copies held over 98% of effector molecules, but under 1% in naive cells. Investigators reportedly could detect spiked Jurkat TCR RNA from one cell among 950,000 or so naive cells.

This clonotype showed up just a few times. The antigen remains undetermined. The sorting of naive CD8 T cells used the CD8+CD4-CCR7+CD45RA+ phenotype. The chain employs TRBV2 and TRBJ2-3, with TRBD2 as a possible D gene (5 bases). The sample consisted of naive CD8+ T cells from blood, with Jurkat cell RNA spiked in. This sample's subset: FACS-sorted CD8+CD4-CCR7+CD45RA+ naive T cells. The receptor's source is a human donor in good health. Some libraries in this study had Jurkat cell RNA spiked in. The CDR3 DNA reads as TGTGCCAGCAGTGGGAGCGGACCGGGAGATACGCAGTATTTT. Residues: CASSGSGPGDTQYF.